Below, one T cell receptor (beta chain) is given with its context. Its antigen is not known. While unrecorded immune exposures were likely, the donors were nominally healthy when sampled. This CDR3 contains 15 residues. Between the trimmed V and J ends, which lost 2 bases and 1 base, there was a span of 12 bases. From germline, CDR1 is MNHEY and CDR2 SMNVEV (reference sequence). This specimen belongs to a study of cytomegalovirus exposure and HLA in healthy donors. Study-wide results and caveats: Some TCR beta chains (more than 150 of them) were listed as cytomegalovirus-associated. In an earlier analysis, in about 530 donors, most V segments appeared productive either ~87% or ~30% of the time.

The primer mix had 60 Vbeta and 13 Jbeta primers. Data came from immunoSEQ multiplex PCR; TCRdb stores just in-frame clones and leaves some out. The sample carries 75,000 to 80,000 clones, about 79% recorded once. The chain carries TRBV27 and TRBJ2-7; weak D call: TRBD1 (6 bases). The sequenced sample was PBMCs. The TCR comes from a man aged 35-49 years in good health and CMV-seronegative. This CDR3 reads CASSLGWGQSYEQYF. In DNA form, the CDR3 reads TGTGCCAGCAGTTTAGGATGGGGACAATCCTACGAGCAGTACTTC.